Below, 15 T cell receptor beta chains from the same sample are listed, as sequenced in a study of blood T cell repertoires in COVID-19. Only in-frame clones appear in the TCRdb table, and some are missing; sequencing was by immunoSEQ multiplex PCR. The data contain roughly 180,000 clones, around 89% of them singletons. The sample comprised peripheral blood. These receptors came from a woman in her twenties or thirties with acute or convalescent COVID-19.

The chain carries TRBV4-2 and TRBJ1-5; D not resolved. Germline V lookup: CDR1 LGHNA, CDR2 YNFKEQ. The CDR3 is made up of 15 amino acids. Trimming took off 0 bases at V and 4 bases at J, with 10 bases between the two ends. Written as DNA, the CDR3 is TGTGCCAGCAGCCAAGATCTTTCGGAGAATCAGCCCCAGCATTTT. This encodes CASSQDLSENQPQHF.

The rearrangement joins TRBV2 to TRBJ1-1; maybe TRBD1 (6 bases). Trimming left V 6 bases short and J 5 bases short, with 16 bases between. From germline, CDR1 is SNHLY and CDR2 FYNNEI. CDR3 length: 14 residues. DNA of the CDR3: TGTGCCAGCAGCGGAAGGACAGCCAATACTGAAGCTTTCTTT. Its protein product is CASSGRTANTEAFF. Full variable domain (missing parts from reference TRBV2 and TRBJ1-1): EPEVTQTPSHQVTQMGQEVILRCVPISNHLYFYWYRQILGQKVEFLVSFYNNEISEKSEIFDDQFSVERPDGSNFTLKIRSTKLEDSAMYFCASSGRTANTEAFFGQGTRLTVV.

This chain connects TRBV11-2 to TRBJ2-7; D might be TRBD1 (5 bases). CDR3 length equals 13 residues. Trimming removed 3 bases from V and 3 bases from J, with 9 bases in between. Germline-derived CDR1 and CDR2 are SGHAT and FQNNGV. The CDR3 region is CASSLDTFYEQYF. For the CDR3, the DNA is TGTGCCAGCAGCTTGGACACTTTCTACGAGCAGTACTTC.

The chain couples TRBV29-1 to TRBJ2-4, with D tentatively TRBD1 (6 bases). Germline assignment: CDR1 SQVTM and CDR2 ANQGSEA. The CDR3 contains 12 residues. V was shortened by 7 bases and J by 6 bases, with 13 bases between the two germline ends. The CDR3 DNA sequence: TGCAGCGCCACAGGGAGTGGAAACATTCAGTACTTC. It codes for CSATGSGNIQYF. Together with reference TRBV29-1 and TRBJ2-4, the CDR3 gives the full variable domain: SAVISQKPSRDICQRGTSLTIQCQVDSQVTMMFWYRQQPGQSLTLIATANQGSEATYESGFVIDKFPISRPNLTFSTLTVSNMSPEDSSIYLCSATGSGNIQYFGAGTRLSVL.

The genes are TRBV6-1 and TRBJ1-5; weak D call: TRBD1 (5 bases). CDR1 is MNHNS and CDR2 is SASEGT in the germline V gene. The CDR3 length is 14 residues. V lost 2 bases to trimming and J lost 7 bases, with 12 bases between them. In nucleotides, the CDR3 is TGTGCCAGCAGTGAATGGAGGGGTGGCCAGCCCCAGCATTTT. Amino acid sequence: CASSEWRGGQPQHF.

The chain recombines TRBV5-1 with TRBJ2-7; 10 bases agree with TRBD2. The CDR3 is 14 amino acids. J gave up 5 bases and V 9 bases, and 11 bases lay outside the gene matches. CDR1 is SGHRS and CDR2 is YFSETQ in the germline V gene. CDR3 sequence reads: CATSSLAGRDEQYF. The DNA for the CDR3 is TGCGCCACCTCCTCACTAGCGGGAAGGGACGAGCAGTACTTC. Looking up the rest from reference TRBV5-1 and TRBJ2-7 gives the full variable domain: KAGVTQTPRYLIKTRGQQVTLSCSPISGHRSVSWYQQTPGQGLQFLFEYFSETQRNKGNFPGRFSGRQFSNSRSEMNVSTLELGDSALYLCATSSLAGRDEQYFGPGTRLTVT.

This clone was seen once. This chain joins TRBV6-5 and TRBJ2-7; D not resolved. Trimming stripped 10 bases from V and 1 base from J, with 8 bases between. CDR3 length: 11 residues. Germline CDR1 MNHEY, CDR2 SVGAGI. The CDR3 here is CATLESYEQYF. Here the CDR3 DNA reads TGTGCCACCTTAGAGTCCTACGAGCAGTACTTC.

This chain uses TRBV6-5 with TRBJ2-1; 10 nucleotides agree with TRBD2. The V gene end was trimmed by 6 bases and the J gene end by 14 bases; junction bases not matched to a gene: 10. Germline loops: CDR1 MNHEY, CDR2 SVGAGI. CDR3 length equals 13 residues. The chain's CDR3 is CASRLAGSLEEFF. Here the CDR3 DNA reads TGTGCCAGCAGACTAGCGGGATCCTTAGAAGAGTTCTTC.

The chain is built from TRBV28 and TRBJ1-4; D is possibly TRBD1 (5 bases). CDR1 is MDHEN, CDR2 SYDVKM, per germline. V lost 1 base to trimming and J lost 12 bases, with 9 bases between them. This CDR3 has 12 residues. The CDR3 nucleotides are TGTGCCAGCAGTTTATTAGGGGTGGAACTGTTTTTT. Its protein is CASSLLGVELFF. Together with reference TRBV28 and TRBJ1-4, the CDR3 gives the full variable domain: DVKVTQSSRYLVKRTGEKVFLECVQDMDHENMFWYRQDPGLGLRLIYFSYDVKMKEKGDIPEGYSVSREKKERFSLILESASTNQTSMYLCASSLLGVELFFGSGTQLSVL.

The V call is TRBV19, the J call TRBJ2-5; D gene uncertain. The ends were cut back, 2 bases at V and 7 bases at J, with 14 bases in the middle. Germline CDR1 is LNHDA and CDR2 is SQIVND (reference sequence). CDR3 length: 14 amino acids. In DNA form, the CDR3 reads TGTGCCAGTAGTATAAGTTCCGGCCCAGGGACCCAGTACTTC. Its translation: CASSISSGPGTQYF.

CDR3 loop: CASRRDLNQPQHF. DNA for the CDR3: TGTGCCAGCCGCCGGGACTTAAATCAGCCCCAGCATTTT. The rearrangement uses TRBV7-2 and TRBJ1-5, with a weak D call TRBD1 (5 bases). The CDR3 spans 13 residues. Per germline, CDR1 SGHTA and CDR2 FQGNSA. Trimming shortened V by 8 bases and J by 4 bases, and 12 bases separated the two germline ends.

The chain couples TRBV6-5 to TRBJ1-2; D ambiguous. CDR1 and CDR2 (germline): MNHEY, SVGAGI. V lost 6 bases and J lost 7, with 12 bases in between. The CDR3 extends over 12 amino acids. The CDR3 protein is CASRSPSGGYTF. Here the CDR3 DNA reads TGTGCCAGCAGATCGCCTAGTGGTGGCTACACCTTC.

The CDR3 here is CASSEQTASYNEQFF. Written as DNA, the CDR3 is TGTGCCAGCAGTGAACAAACTGCCTCCTACAATGAGCAGTTCTTC. The rearrangement uses TRBV6-1 and TRBJ2-1; D gene uncertain. With 2 bases removed from V and 0 bases from J, the gap between germline ends came to 8 bases. CDR3 length: 15 amino acids. Germline-derived CDR1 and CDR2 are MNHNS and SASEGT.

This clone came up once. CDR3 nucleotide sequence: TGTGCCAGCTCCAGCGGGTACGAGCAGTACTTC. Translation: CASSSGYEQYF. V is TRBV18 and J is TRBJ2-7, with D maybe TRBD2 (6 bases). V gave up 6 bases and J gave up 4 bases, with 7 bases separating them. This CDR3 region has 11 residues. In germline, CDR1 is KGHSH, CDR2 LQKENI.

This clone was picked up one time. The chain joins TRBV25-1 to TRBJ1-2; 12 bases align to TRBD1. This CDR3 has 18 residues. V trimming: 1 base; J trimming: 4 bases; junction bases outside the gene matches: 10. Germline V lookup: CDR1 MGHDK, CDR2 SYGVNS. The CDR3 here is CASSESLGQGARTYGYTF. As DNA, the CDR3 is TGTGCCAGCAGTGAATCCCTGGGACAGGGGGCGCGGACCTATGGCTACACCTTC.